The 21 T cell receptor beta chains below all came from one sample that was sequenced in a study of blood T cell repertoires in COVID-19. TCRdb's copy holds only in-frame clones and misses some; the assay was immunoSEQ multiplex PCR. This table holds about 99,000 clones, roughly 87% found once. The sample taken for sequencing was peripheral blood. These receptors came from a human donor in a cohort sampled during active COVID-19.

Only a few counts were recorded for this clone. This chain joins TRBV4-1 and TRBJ1-1; D unresolved. Germline loops: CDR1 MGHRA, CDR2 YSYEKL. This CDR3 is built from 14 residues. Between the trimmed V and J ends, which lost 1 base and 2 bases, there was a span of 8 bases. This CDR3 reads CASSQVVANTEAFF. The CDR3 DNA reads TGCGCCAGCAGCCAAGTCGTAGCCAACACTGAAGCTTTCTTT.

The V call is TRBV28, the J call TRBJ2-3; D is perhaps TRBD2 (6 bases). Trimming left V 7 bases short and J 0 bases short, with 14 bases between. Germline V CDR1 and CDR2: MDHEN, SYDVKM. The CDR3 sequence is 15 residues long. CDR3 sequence: CASTRDFLSTDTQYF. Written as DNA, the CDR3 is TGTGCCAGCACCCGGGACTTCTTAAGCACAGATACGCAGTATTTT. The variable domain in full, completed from reference TRBV28 and TRBJ2-3, reads DVKVTQSSRYLVKRTGEKVFLECVQDMDHENMFWYRQDPGLGLRLIYFSYDVKMKEKGDIPEGYSVSREKKERFSLILESASTNQTSMYLCASTRDFLSTDTQYFGPGTRLTVL.

As for this clone: Compared with germline, one end of the junction differs, possibly owing to a read error. The rearrangement links TRBV28 to TRBJ2-7; D not resolved. CDR3 length: 12 residues. Germline CDR1 and CDR2: MDHEN and SYDVKM. CDR3 in amino acids: CASSSANLVRHF. CDR3 coding DNA: TGTGCCAGCAGTTCCGCCAATCTAGTAAGACACTTC.

A single count supports this clone. The CDR3 DNA follows: TGCGCCAGCAGCTCACAGGGTACGCGGGAGACCCAGTACTTC. This sequence encodes CASSSQGTRETQYF. This sequence joins TRBV5-1 and TRBJ2-5; D is perhaps TRBD1 (6 bases). Germline values: CDR1 SGHRS, CDR2 YFSETQ. This CDR3 comprises 14 residues. Trimming pared 3 bases from V and 5 bases from J, leaving 14 bases between.

The chain couples TRBV5-1 to TRBJ1-1; 8 bases are shared with TRBD1. V lost 4 bases and J lost 3; bases outside the gene matches: 5. CDR1 is SGHRS, CDR2 YFSETQ, per germline. This CDR3 contains 14 residues. The CDR3 region is CASSQDRADTEAFF. The CDR3 nucleotides are TGCGCCAGCAGCCAGGACAGGGCTGACACTGAAGCTTTCTTT.

The chain employs TRBV28 and TRBJ2-3, with a possible D match to TRBD1 (5 bases). Germline-derived CDR1 and CDR2 are MDHEN and SYDVKM. The CDR3 length is 14 residues. Trimming took off 6 bases at V and 8 bases at J, with 18 bases between the two ends. In DNA, the CDR3 is TGTGCCAGCAGGGGGCTTTCCGGTCGGCTTACGCAGTATTTT. It encodes CASRGLSGRLTQYF.

The rearrangement links TRBV29-1 to TRBJ1-2, with 8 bases that match TRBD1. V lost 6 bases to trimming and J lost 3 bases; unmatched junction nucleotides: 9. From germline, CDR1 is SQVTM and CDR2 ANQGSEA. The CDR3 loop spans 14 amino acids. The CDR3 nucleotides read TGCAGCGTCGTTCGTCAGGGGGCATACTATGGCTACACCTTC. Its translation: CSVVRQGAYYGYTF.

CDR3 coding DNA: TGTGCCAGCAGCTTAGGAAAGACGTACGGACTGGCCTACGAGCAGTACTTC. It specifies CASSLGKTYGLAYEQYF. This sequence joins TRBV7-6 and TRBJ2-7; possible D gene TRBD2, 5 bases. Germline values: CDR1 SGHVS, CDR2 FNYEAQ. V lost 1 base to trimming and J lost 2 bases, with 18 bases between them. There are 17 residues in the CDR3.

This chain connects TRBV9 to TRBJ2-1; D may be TRBD2 (6 bases). This CDR3 has 16 amino acids. CDR1 is SGDLS and CDR2 is YYNGEE in the germline V gene. V lost 4 bases to trimming and J lost 0 bases, with 14 bases between them. This chain's CDR3 is CASSPSGLSSYNEQFF. The CDR3 nucleotides read TGTGCCAGCAGCCCAAGCGGGTTGAGCTCCTACAATGAGCAGTTCTTC.

The chain couples TRBV4-2 to TRBJ2-2, with 7 nucleotides matching TRBD1. V lost 4 bases, J lost 7 bases, and 9 bases stayed unmatched. CDR3 length equals 15 residues. The germline V gene encodes CDR1 LGHNA and CDR2 YNFKEQ. The CDR3 bases are TGTGCCAGCAGCCTAGGGGGCAGGGGTAGCGGGGAGCTGTTTTTT. The encoded protein is CASSLGGRGSGELFF.

V usage is TRBV19 and J usage is TRBJ2-2, with 8 bases lining up with TRBD1. CDR1 and CDR2 from the germline V gene are LNHDA and SQIVND (reference sequence). The length of the CDR3 is 15 residues. With 6 bases clipped from V and 1 base from J, the junction kept 4 bases outside the gene matches. CDR3 sequence reads: CASRTDRENTGELFF. The CDR3 DNA follows: TGTGCCAGTAGGACGGACAGGGAGAACACCGGGGAGCTGTTTTTT.

J is TRBJ2-2 and V is TRBV2; D call uncertain. CDR3 length: 14 amino acids. Trimming removed 8 bases at V and 0 bases at J, with 10 bases between. Germline V CDR1 and CDR2: SNHLY, FYNNEI. The CDR3 sequence: CASAPGANTGELFF. The CDR3 DNA is TGTGCCAGCGCCCCTGGAGCGAACACCGGGGAGCTGTTTTTT.

The chain uses TRBV9 and TRBJ1-6; D remains unclear. Germline lookup yields CDR1 SGDLS and CDR2 YYNGEE. Trimming removed 0 bases at V and 14 bases at J, with 12 bases between. The length of the CDR3 is 13 residues. CDR3: CASSVDDGLALHF. The DNA of the CDR3 is TGTGCCAGCAGCGTAGATGACGGGTTAGCCCTCCACTTT.

The gene calls are TRBV19 and TRBJ2-3; TRBD2 aligns across 8 bases. Trimming at V came to 5 bases and at J to 0 bases, leaving 4 bases not matched to a gene. This CDR3 has 15 residues. The germline CDR1 and CDR2 sequences are LNHDA and SQIVND (reference sequence). CDR3 DNA: TGTGCCAGTAGTTCCGGGACTAGTAGCACAGATACGCAGTATTTT. Its translation: CASSSGTSSTDTQYF.

The CDR3 DNA reads as TGTGCCAGCAGCCGCGGGACTAGCGGGGGAGGATATTTGGGGTTCTCCGAGCAGTACTTC. Translation: CASSRGTSGGGYLGFSEQYF. The chain employs TRBV13 and TRBJ2-7; 14 positions match TRBD2. J gave up 6 bases and V 5 bases, and 21 bases lay outside the gene matches. Germline V CDR1 and CDR2: PRHDT, FYEKMQ (reference sequence). This CDR3 has 20 residues.

The J gene is TRBJ2-5, the V gene TRBV10-1, with 8 positions matching TRBD2. Germline V lookup: CDR1 WNHNN, CDR2 SYGVQD (reference sequence). The CDR3 spans 16 residues. V gave up 2 bases and J gave up 5 bases; unmatched junction bases: 10. The DNA for the CDR3 is TGCGCCAGCAGTGAGGGCCCAGCGGGAGTAGGGGAGACCCAGTACTTC. Protein: CASSEGPAGVGETQYF.

The DNA of the CDR3 is TGTGCCAGCAGCCCCGGGTCTACCTCCTACGAGCAGTACTTC. It encodes CASSPGSTSYEQYF. The rearrangement joins TRBV13 to TRBJ2-7; no definite D call. CDR1 is PRHDT and CDR2 is FYEKMQ in the germline V gene (reference sequence). The V and J ends lost 5 bases and 0 bases respectively, with 11 bases between them. This CDR3 spans 14 amino acids.

As DNA, the CDR3 is TGTGCCAGCAGCGCCGAGGACAGGGGAAACAGTGGCTACACCTTC. Its translation is CASSAEDRGNSGYTF. The chain recombines TRBV7-3 with TRBJ1-2; 9 positions agree with TRBD1. The V gene end was trimmed by 5 bases and the J gene end by 7 bases; junction bases not matched to a gene: 11. The CDR3 is 15 residues long. Germline-derived CDR1 and CDR2 are SGHTA and FQGTGA.

The V call is TRBV7-6, the J call TRBJ2-3; TRBD2 aligns across 7 bases. J was trimmed by 3 bases and V by 1 base; bases with no gene match: 4. Germline V gives CDR1 SGHVS, CDR2 FNYEAQ. This CDR3 has 15 residues. This chain's CDR3 is CASSLVAGVTDTQYF. The DNA for the CDR3 is TGTGCCAGCAGCTTAGTTGCGGGAGTAACAGATACGCAGTATTTT.

This clone was detected only once. The J gene is TRBJ1-1, the V gene TRBV6-2 or TRBV6-3, with no clear D. CDR3 length: 14 amino acids. Germline CDR1 is MNHEY and CDR2 is SVGEGT. V lost 0 bases to trimming and J lost 7 bases, with 12 bases between them. The CDR3 here is CASSYSGSGGEAFF. The CDR3 DNA follows: TGTGCCAGCAGTTACTCGGGGTCCGGAGGTGAAGCTTTCTTT.

The chain links TRBV5-1 to TRBJ1-1; 8 bases map to TRBD1. The CDR3 has 15 amino acids. Germline lookup yields CDR1 SGHRS and CDR2 YFSETQ. The V and J ends lost 1 base and 0 bases, in that order; junction bases with no gene match: 2. DNA for the CDR3: TGCGCCAGCAGCTTGAGACAGGGGATGAACACTGAAGCTTTCTTT. This sequence encodes CASSLRQGMNTEAFF.